This TCR beta chain was identified during a study of blood T cell repertoires in COVID-19. This CDR3 spans 16 amino acids. Trimming took off 5 bases at V and 0 bases at J, with 13 bases between the two ends. CDR1 is LNHDA, CDR2 SQIVND, per germline (reference sequence). The repertoire was sequenced with immunoSEQ multiplex PCR; TCRdb's copy has only in-frame clones and lacks some. This table holds approximately 130,000 clones, 84% found once. This clone was observed once. The sequenced sample consisted of peripheral blood. This chain links TRBV19 with TRBJ2-2, with D perhaps matching TRBD1 (6 bases). This sequence originates from a human donor in a cohort sampled during active COVID-19. The CDR3 DNA sequence: TGTGCCAGTAGTCTTGCTGGGACATCGAACACCGGGGAGCTGTTTTTT. This codes for CASSLAGTSNTGELFF.